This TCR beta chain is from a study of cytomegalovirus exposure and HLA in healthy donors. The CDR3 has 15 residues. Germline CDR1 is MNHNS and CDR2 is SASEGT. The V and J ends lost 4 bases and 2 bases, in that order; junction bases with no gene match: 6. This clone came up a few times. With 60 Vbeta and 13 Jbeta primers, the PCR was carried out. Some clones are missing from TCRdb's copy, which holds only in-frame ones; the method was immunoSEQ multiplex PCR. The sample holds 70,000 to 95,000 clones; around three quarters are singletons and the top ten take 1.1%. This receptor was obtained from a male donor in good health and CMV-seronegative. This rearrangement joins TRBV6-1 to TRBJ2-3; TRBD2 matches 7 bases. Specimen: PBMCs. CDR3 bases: TGTGCCAGCAGTGGATCGGGAGGTTACACAGATACGCAGTATTTT. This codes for CASSGSGGYTDTQYF.